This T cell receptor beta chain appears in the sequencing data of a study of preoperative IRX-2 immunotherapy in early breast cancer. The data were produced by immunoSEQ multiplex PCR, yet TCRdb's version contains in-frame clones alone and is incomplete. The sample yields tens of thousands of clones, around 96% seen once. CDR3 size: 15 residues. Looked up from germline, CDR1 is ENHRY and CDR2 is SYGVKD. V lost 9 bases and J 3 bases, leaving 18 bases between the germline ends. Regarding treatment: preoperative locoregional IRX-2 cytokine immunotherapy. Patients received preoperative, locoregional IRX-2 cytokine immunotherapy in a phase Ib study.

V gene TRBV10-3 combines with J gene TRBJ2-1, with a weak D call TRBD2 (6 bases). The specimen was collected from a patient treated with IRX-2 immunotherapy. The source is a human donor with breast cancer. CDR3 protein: CAIGPGRPLYNEQFF. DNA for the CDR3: TGTGCCATTGGCCCTGGGAGGCCCCTCTACAATGAGCAGTTCTTC.